These T cell receptor beta chains were read from a single sample in a study of T cell repertoires in cytomegalovirus infection. These receptors' targets are unknown. From the reads, TCRdb called clonotypes with MiXCR, one entry per CDR3 protein. The repertoire includes 650,000 to 900,000 distinct CDR3 sequences, about 33% of them detected once, and around 11% sits in the top ten. The source was cultured CD8+ T cells from PBMCs, collected from culture after CMV antigen stimulation. All receptors derive from a human donor in good health (CMV status not recorded). Some clones in this sample may be carry-over from other donors' samples. Each CDR3 is given with its conserved first and last residue. The order of the fields is V gene, D gene, clone size, J gene, CDR3 protein, CDR3 DNA. A D gene is named only where the DNA matches it firmly. Some rows mark clone size as missing; the rest say once, few, many or name a class of expanded clone.

>TRBV5-1|TRBD2|many|TRBJ2-1
CASSFSGGTYNEQFF
TGTGCCAGCAGTTTTAGCGGGGGTACCTACAATGAGCAGTTCTTC
>TRBV7-2|NA|many|TRBJ2-1
CASSPGQSWYNEQFF
TGTGCCAGCAGCCCCGGACAGTCTTGGTACAATGAGCAGTTCTTC
>TRBV27|NA|few|TRBJ1-1
CASRLGQFNTEAFF
TGTGCCAGCAGACTTGGACAGTTTAACACTGAAGCTTTCTTT
>TRBV7-6|TRBD1|NA|TRBJ1-4
CASSWTGATNEKLFF
TGTGCCAGCAGCTGGACAGGAGCAACTAATGAAAAACTGTTTTTT
>TRBV7-6|NA|NA|TRBJ2-3
CASGGGESSPDTQYF
TGTGCCAGCGGGGGTGGGGAAAGTTCGCCAGATACGCAGTATTTT
>TRBV9|TRBD2|NA|TRBJ2-2
CASSSGLVGTYTGELFF
TGTGCCAGCAGCTCTGGACTAGTGGGGACTTACACCGGGGAGCTGTTTTTT
>TRBV2|NA|once|TRBJ1-2
CASSGNGGEDGNYGYTF
TGTGCCAGCAGTGGGAATGGGGGGGAAGACGGAAACTATGGCTACACCTTC
>TRBV12-3/TRBV12-4|NA|NA|TRBJ2-5
CASTVGPLRETQYF
TGTGCCAGCACGGTTGGACCCCTCCGAGAGACCCAGTACTTC
>TRBV2|NA|few|TRBJ2-2
CASSEARRSGGELFF
TGTGCCAGCAGTGAAGCTCGCAGGAGTGGCGGGGAGCTGTTTTTT
>TRBV11-2|NA|few|TRBJ2-1
CASSLILWDEQFF
TGTGCCAGCAGCTTAATCCTTTGGGATGAGCAGTTCTTC
>TRBV24-1|NA|NA|TRBJ1-5
CATSDHNRLNQPQHF
TGTGCCACCAGTGACCACAACAGGCTCAATCAGCCCCAGCATTTT
>TRBV6-2/TRBV6-3|NA|NA|TRBJ1-2
CASSYSGQGYSGYTF
TGTGCCAGCAGTTACTCGGGCCAGGGGTATAGTGGCTACACCTTC
>TRBV29-1|NA|NA|TRBJ2-7
CSVEVPDSYEQYF
TGCAGCGTTGAAGTTCCGGATTCCTACGAGCAGTACTTC
>TRBV7-2|NA|many|TRBJ1-1
CASSLYVGQNTEAFF
TGTGCCAGCAGCTTATATGTCGGGCAGAACACTGAAGCTTTCTTT
>TRBV7-2|NA|NA|TRBJ2-5
CASSLALTGRETQYF
TGTGCCAGCAGCTTAGCTCTGACCGGCCGGGAGACCCAGTACTTC
>TRBV7-9|NA|many|TRBJ1-3
CASNFAPTKLRDKSSGNTIYF
TGTGCCAGCAACTTTGCTCCAACTAAACTCCGGGACAAGAGCTCTGGAAACACCATATATTTT
>TRBV7-2|NA|many|TRBJ2-2
CASSLSGTGELFF
TGTGCCAGCAGCTTAAGTGGAACCGGGGAGCTGTTTTTT
>TRBV7-6|TRBD1|NA|TRBJ2-7
CASSLNRDRDYGQYF
TGTGCCAGCAGCTTAAATAGGGACAGGGACTACGGGCAGTACTTC
>TRBV6-2/TRBV6-3|TRBD1|NA|TRBJ2-5
CASSWGGQGYETQYF
TGTGCCAGCAGTTGGGGGGGACAGGGCTACGAGACCCAGTACTTC
>TRBV20-1|NA|few|TRBJ1-5
CSARGTIGGNQPQHF
TGCAGTGCTAGAGGGACAATTGGTGGCAATCAGCCCCAGCATTTT
>TRBV6-5|NA|NA|TRBJ2-3
CASSWLGTDTQYF
TGTGCCAGCAGTTGGCTGGGTACAGATACGCAGTATTTT
>TRBV6-4|NA|NA|TRBJ2-3
CASSDSGVDTQYF
TGTGCCAGCAGTGACTCAGGGGTAGATACGCAGTATTTT
>TRBV5-6|NA|few|TRBJ1-6
CASSPRSGWDSPLHF
TGTGCCAGCAGCCCGAGGAGCGGCTGGGATTCACCCCTCCACTTT
>TRBV14|NA|NA|TRBJ1-1
CASSHEGITEAFF
TGTGCCAGCAGCCACGAGGGTATCACTGAAGCTTTCTTT
>TRBV15|NA|few|TRBJ1-5
CATSRDLTRNQPQHF
TGTGCCACCAGCAGAGATCTTACGCGGAATCAGCCCCAGCATTTT
>TRBV5-5|TRBD2|few|TRBJ2-2
CASSPEPGRGFTGELFF
TGTGCCAGCAGCCCGGAGCCTGGGAGGGGCTTCACCGGGGAGCTGTTTTTT
>TRBV6-2/TRBV6-3|NA|NA|TRBJ2-6
CASSRAPGANVLTF
TGTGCCAGCAGCAGGGCCCCCGGGGCCAACGTCCTGACTTTC
>TRBV27|NA|NA|TRBJ1-1
CASSYAVPGTEAFF
TGTGCCAGCAGTTACGCCGTACCGGGCACTGAAGCTTTCTTT
>TRBV20-1|NA|NA|TRBJ1-2
CSASEPLGLGGYTF
TGCAGTGCTAGCGAGCCCCTGGGGTTGGGTGGCTACACCTTC
>TRBV6-5|TRBD2|NA|TRBJ2-5
CASRELIGGAIETQYF
TGTGCCAGCAGAGAACTGATCGGGGGGGCCATTGAGACCCAGTACTTC
>TRBV27|TRBD2|NA|TRBJ2-1
CASGGGGPNDEQFF
TGTGCCAGCGGCGGGGGGGGCCCTAACGATGAGCAGTTCTTC
>TRBV6-5|NA|NA|TRBJ1-1
CASSYLGSTEAFF
TGTGCCAGCAGTTACTTGGGGAGCACTGAAGCTTTCTTT
>TRBV6-1|TRBD1|NA|TRBJ1-2
CASSEYSGTGVYGYTF
TGTGCCAGCAGTGAATATTCCGGGACAGGGGTTTATGGCTACACCTTC
>TRBV4-1|TRBD2|NA|TRBJ2-5
CASSQDLAGGGIWETQYF
TGTGCCAGCAGCCAAGACTTAGCGGGGGGAGGTATCTGGGAGACCCAGTACTTC
>TRBV7-9|NA|many|TRBJ2-5
CASSPGGRGETQYF
TGTGCCAGCAGCCCCGGGGGCAGGGGAGAGACCCAGTACTTC
>TRBV23-1|NA|NA|TRBJ2-1
CASSQSSSTVKNEQFF
TGCGCCAGCAGTCAATCTTCGAGCACAGTTAAAAATGAGCAGTTCTTC
>TRBV4-1|NA|NA|TRBJ1-5
CASSQVNGRNQPQHF
TGCGCCAGCAGCCAAGTCAATGGACGGAATCAGCCCCAGCATTTT
>TRBV2|NA|NA|TRBJ1-2
CASSSLTNYGYTF
TGTGCCAGCAGTTCCCTGACTAACTATGGCTACACCTTC
>TRBV7-9|NA|NA|TRBJ1-2
CAIPGWGPSRNYGYTF
TGTGCCATCCCGGGATGGGGGCCTTCTAGAAACTATGGCTACACCTTC
>TRBV12-5|NA|NA|TRBJ1-2
CASGGVEGYTF
TGTGCTAGCGGAGGGGTTGAGGGCTACACCTTC
>TRBV4-2|NA|NA|TRBJ1-1
CASSQTNNEAFF
TGTGCCAGCAGCCAGACGAACAATGAAGCTTTCTTT
>TRBV7-6|NA|many|TRBJ2-1
CASTPTGSSYNEQFF
TGTGCCAGCACCCCAACAGGAAGCTCCTACAATGAGCAGTTCTTC
>TRBV12-3/TRBV12-4|NA|few|TRBJ2-7
CASSLKYEQYF
TGTGCCAGCAGCTTGAAGTACGAGCAGTACTTC
>TRBV5-5|NA|NA|TRBJ2-2
CASSKRDGDTGELFF
TGTGCCAGCAGCAAGAGGGACGGCGACACCGGGGAGCTGTTTTTT
>TRBV28|NA|few|TRBJ1-4
CASRLLGGERPREKLFF
TGTGCCAGCAGACTTTTAGGTGGCGAGCGGCCTAGGGAAAAACTGTTTTTT
>TRBV4-1|TRBD1|NA|TRBJ1-1
CASSQRTGQLNTEAFF
TGCGCCAGCAGCCAACGAACGGGACAGCTGAACACTGAAGCTTTCTTT
>TRBV5-6|TRBD2|few|TRBJ2-1
CASSLGGLADEQFF
TGTGCCAGCAGCTTGGGGGGACTAGCTGATGAGCAGTTCTTC
>TRBV11-2|NA|NA|TRBJ1-4
CASSFWGGPATNEKLFF
TGTGCCAGCAGCTTCTGGGGGGGCCCCGCAACTAATGAAAAACTGTTTTTT